This T cell receptor (beta chain) was found in a study of blood T cell repertoires in COVID-19. About the study: The origin of the acute and convalescent COVID-19 samples was the United States, Italy and Spain. Nucleic acid was either cDNA or gDNA, and it came from T cells, B-cell-depleted T cells, or PBMCs.

CDR3 length: 15 amino acids. The trim removed 3 bases at V and 2 bases at J, leaving 1 base unmatched. CDR1 and CDR2 from the germline V gene are SGHVS and FQNEAQ. Seattle's enrolled individuals joined amid active infection and were then monitored longitudinally. Sequencing used immunoSEQ multiplex PCR; TCRdb keeps in-frame clones, though not all of them. Of around 320,000 clones listed, roughly 86% were seen once; the top ten hold 8.5% to 14%. The sample taken for sequencing was peripheral blood. The J gene is TRBJ2-5, the V gene TRBV7-8; 12 bases map to TRBD2. The TCR sequence derives from a woman in her twenties or thirties with COVID-19, enrolled during active disease. DNA of the CDR3: TGTGCCAGCAGCTTGACTAGCGGGGGACAAGAGACCCAGTACTTC. Protein: CASSLTSGGQETQYF. Looking up the rest from reference TRBV7-8 and TRBJ2-5 gives the full variable domain: GAGVSQSPRYKVAKRGQDVALRCDPISGHVSLFWYQQALGQGPEFLTYFQNEAQLDKSGLPSDRFFAERPEGSVSTLKIQRTQQEDSAVYLCASSLTSGGQETQYFGPGTRLLVL.